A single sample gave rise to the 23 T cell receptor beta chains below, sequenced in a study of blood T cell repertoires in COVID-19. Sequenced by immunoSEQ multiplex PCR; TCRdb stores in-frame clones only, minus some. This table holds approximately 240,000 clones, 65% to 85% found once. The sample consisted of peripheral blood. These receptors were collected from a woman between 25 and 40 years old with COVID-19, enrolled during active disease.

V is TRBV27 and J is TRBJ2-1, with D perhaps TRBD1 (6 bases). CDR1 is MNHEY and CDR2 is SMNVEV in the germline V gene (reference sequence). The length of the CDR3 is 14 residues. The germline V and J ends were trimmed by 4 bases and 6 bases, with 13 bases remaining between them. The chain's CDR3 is CASSSLGRGNEQFF. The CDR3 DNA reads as TGTGCCAGCAGTTCTCTAGGCAGGGGCAATGAGCAGTTCTTC.

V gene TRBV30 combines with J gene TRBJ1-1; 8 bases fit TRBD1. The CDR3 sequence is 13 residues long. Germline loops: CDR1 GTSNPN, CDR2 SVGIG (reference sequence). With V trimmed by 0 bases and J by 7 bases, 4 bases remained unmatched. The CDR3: CAWSVGQGSEAFF. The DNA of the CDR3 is TGTGCCTGGAGTGTTGGACAGGGAAGTGAAGCTTTCTTT.

The CDR3 loop is CASSRDSETEAFF. The CDR3 nucleotides read TGCGCCAGCAGCCGCGACAGTGAGACTGAAGCTTTCTTT. This chain links TRBV4-3 with TRBJ1-1, with D possibly being TRBD1 (5 bases). CDR1 is LGHNA, CDR2 YSLEER, per germline. V dropped 4 bases and J dropped 5 bases, with 11 bases sitting between them. The CDR3 is 13 residues long.

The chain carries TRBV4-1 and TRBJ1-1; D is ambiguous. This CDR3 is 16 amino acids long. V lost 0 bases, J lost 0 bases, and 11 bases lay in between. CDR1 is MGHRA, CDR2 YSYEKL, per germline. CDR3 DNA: TGCGCCAGCAGCCAAGATTGGGAGTTGGTGAACACTGAAGCTTTCTTT. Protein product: CASSQDWELVNTEAFF.

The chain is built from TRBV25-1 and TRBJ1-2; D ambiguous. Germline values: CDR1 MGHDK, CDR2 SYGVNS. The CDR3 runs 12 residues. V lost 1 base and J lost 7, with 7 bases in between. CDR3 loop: CASSESVFGYTF. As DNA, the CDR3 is TGTGCCAGCAGTGAATCCGTGTTTGGCTACACCTTC.

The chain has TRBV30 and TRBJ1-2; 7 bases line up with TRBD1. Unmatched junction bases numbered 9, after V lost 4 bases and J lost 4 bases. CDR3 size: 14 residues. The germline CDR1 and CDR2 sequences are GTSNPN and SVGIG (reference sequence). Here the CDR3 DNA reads TGTGCCTGGAATGGGGACAGTACACTCTATGGCTACACCTTC. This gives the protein CAWNGDSTLYGYTF.

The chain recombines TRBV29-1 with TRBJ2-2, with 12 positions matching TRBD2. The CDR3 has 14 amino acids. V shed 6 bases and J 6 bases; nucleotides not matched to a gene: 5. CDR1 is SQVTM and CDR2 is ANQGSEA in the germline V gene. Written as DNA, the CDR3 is TGCAGCGTGGGGACTAGCGGGTTAGCCGGGGAGCTGTTTTTT. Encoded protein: CSVGTSGLAGELFF.

The CDR3 region is CASSFNTITDTQYF. CDR3 nucleotide sequence: TGCGCCAGCAGCTTCAACACCATAACAGATACGCAGTATTTT. The V and J genes are TRBV5-1 and TRBJ2-3; no reliable D call. The CDR3 covers 14 residues. Looked up from germline, CDR1 is SGHRS and CDR2 is YFSETQ. V was cut by 2 bases and J by 3 bases, with 10 bases left in between.

The CDR3 bases are TGTGCCAGCAGCGCAGCTGCAGGGGGCCCTGAAGCTTTCTTT. Translated: CASSAAAGGPEAFF. The chain employs TRBV7-9 and TRBJ1-1, with TRBD1 identical over 8 bases. This CDR3 has 14 residues. The trim removed 5 bases at V and 6 bases at J, leaving 8 bases unmatched. CDR1 is SEHNR, CDR2 FQNEAQ, per germline (reference sequence).

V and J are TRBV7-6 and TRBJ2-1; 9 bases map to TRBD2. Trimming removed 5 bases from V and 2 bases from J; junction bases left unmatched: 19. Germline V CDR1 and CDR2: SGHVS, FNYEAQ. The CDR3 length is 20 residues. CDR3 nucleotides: TGTGCCAGCAGCGGACCCCGCCGGGGGCGCGCGGGGGGGACCTACAATGAGCAGTTCTTC. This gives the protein CASSGPRRGRAGGTYNEQFF.

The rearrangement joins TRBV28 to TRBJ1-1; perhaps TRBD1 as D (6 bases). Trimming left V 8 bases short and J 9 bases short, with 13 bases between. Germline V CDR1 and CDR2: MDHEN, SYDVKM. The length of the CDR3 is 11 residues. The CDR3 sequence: CASDNRDKAFF. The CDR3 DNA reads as TGTGCCAGCGATAATCGGGACAAAGCTTTCTTT.

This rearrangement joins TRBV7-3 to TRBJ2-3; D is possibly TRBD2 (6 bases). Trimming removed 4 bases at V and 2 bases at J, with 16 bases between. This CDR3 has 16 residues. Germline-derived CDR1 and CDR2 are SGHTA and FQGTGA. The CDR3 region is CASSSPGLAPTDTQYF. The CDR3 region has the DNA TGTGCCAGCAGCTCCCCGGGACTTGCACCCACAGATACGCAGTATTTT.

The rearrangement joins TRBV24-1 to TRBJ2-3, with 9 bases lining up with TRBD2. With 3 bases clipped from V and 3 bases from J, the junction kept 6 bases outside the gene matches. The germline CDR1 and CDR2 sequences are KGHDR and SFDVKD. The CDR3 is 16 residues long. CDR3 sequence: CATSDQLAGVTDTQYF. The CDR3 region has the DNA TGTGCCACCAGTGATCAACTAGCGGGTGTAACAGATACGCAGTATTTT.

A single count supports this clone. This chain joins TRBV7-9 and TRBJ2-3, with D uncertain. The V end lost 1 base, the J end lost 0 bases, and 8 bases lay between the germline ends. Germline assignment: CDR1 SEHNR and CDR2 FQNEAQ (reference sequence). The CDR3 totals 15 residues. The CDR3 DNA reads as TGTGCCAGCAGCTTAGGAGGAGCTAGCACAGATACGCAGTATTTT. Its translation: CASSLGGASTDTQYF. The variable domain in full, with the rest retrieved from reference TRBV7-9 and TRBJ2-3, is DTGVSQNPRHKITKRGQNVTFRCDPISEHNRLYWYRQTLGQGPEFLTYFQNEAQLEKSRLLSDRFSAERPKGSFSTLEIQRTEQGDSAMYLCASSLGGASTDTQYFGPGTRLTVL.

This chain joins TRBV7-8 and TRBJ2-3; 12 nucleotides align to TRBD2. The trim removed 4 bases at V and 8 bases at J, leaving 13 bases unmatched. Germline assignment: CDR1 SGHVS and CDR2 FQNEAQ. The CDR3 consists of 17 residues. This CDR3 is CASSYLAGGPPIGTQYF. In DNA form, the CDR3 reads TGTGCCAGCAGCTACCTAGCGGGGGGGCCCCCGATAGGTACGCAGTATTTT.

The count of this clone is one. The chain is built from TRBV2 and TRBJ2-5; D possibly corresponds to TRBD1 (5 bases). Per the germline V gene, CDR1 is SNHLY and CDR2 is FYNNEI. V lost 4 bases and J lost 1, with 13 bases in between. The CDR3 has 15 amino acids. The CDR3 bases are TGTGCCAGCAGTGGGCAGGGATCACCCCAAGAGACCCAGTACTTC. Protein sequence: CASSGQGSPQETQYF.

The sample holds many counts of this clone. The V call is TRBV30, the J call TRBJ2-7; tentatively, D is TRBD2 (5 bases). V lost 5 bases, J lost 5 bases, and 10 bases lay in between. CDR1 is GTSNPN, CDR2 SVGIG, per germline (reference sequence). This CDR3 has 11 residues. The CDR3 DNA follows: TGTGCCTGGCGGGATAGCCACGAGCAGTACTTC. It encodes CAWRDSHEQYF.

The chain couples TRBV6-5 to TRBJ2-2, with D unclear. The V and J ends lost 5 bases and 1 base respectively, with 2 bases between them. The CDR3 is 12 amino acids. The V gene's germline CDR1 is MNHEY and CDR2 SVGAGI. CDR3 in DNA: TGTGCCAGCAGTCAGAACACCGGGGAGCTGTTTTTT. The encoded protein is CASSQNTGELFF.

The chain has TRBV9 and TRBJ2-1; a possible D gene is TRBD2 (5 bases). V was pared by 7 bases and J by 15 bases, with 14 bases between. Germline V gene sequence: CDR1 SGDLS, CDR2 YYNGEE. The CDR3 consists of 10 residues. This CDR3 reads CASPSRPRFF. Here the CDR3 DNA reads TGTGCCAGCCCTAGCCGACCGAGGTTCTTC.

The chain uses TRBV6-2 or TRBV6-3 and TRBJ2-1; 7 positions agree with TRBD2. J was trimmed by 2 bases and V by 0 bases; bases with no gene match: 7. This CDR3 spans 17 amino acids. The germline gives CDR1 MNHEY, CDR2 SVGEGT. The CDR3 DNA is TGTGCCAGCAGTTACTCGAGGGGCGGGGGAGCCTACAATGAGCAGTTCTTC. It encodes CASSYSRGGGAYNEQFF.

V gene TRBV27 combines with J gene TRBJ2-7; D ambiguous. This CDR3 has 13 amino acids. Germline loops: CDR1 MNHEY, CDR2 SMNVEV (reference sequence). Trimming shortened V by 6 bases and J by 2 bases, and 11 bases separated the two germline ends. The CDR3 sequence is CASSPSGTYEQYF. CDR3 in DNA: TGTGCCAGCAGCCCCTCGGGTACCTACGAGCAGTACTTC.

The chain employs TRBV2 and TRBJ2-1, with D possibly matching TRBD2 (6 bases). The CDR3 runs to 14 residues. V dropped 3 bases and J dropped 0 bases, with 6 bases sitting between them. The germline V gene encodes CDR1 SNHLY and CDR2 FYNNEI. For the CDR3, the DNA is TGTGCCAGCAGTGACGGGAGCTCCTACAATGAGCAGTTCTTC. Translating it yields CASSDGSSYNEQFF.

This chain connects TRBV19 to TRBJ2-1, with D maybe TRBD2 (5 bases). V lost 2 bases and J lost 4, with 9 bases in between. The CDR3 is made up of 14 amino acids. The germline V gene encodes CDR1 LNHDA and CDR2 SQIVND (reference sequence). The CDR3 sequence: CASSIRTQYNEQFF. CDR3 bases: TGTGCCAGTAGTATAAGGACTCAGTACAATGAGCAGTTCTTC. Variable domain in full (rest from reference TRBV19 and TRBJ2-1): DGGITQSPKYLFRKEGQNVTLSCEQNLNHDAMYWYRQDPGQGLRLIYYSQIVNDFQKGDIAEGYSVSREKKESFPLTVTSAQKNPTAFYLCASSIRTQYNEQFFGPGTRLTVL.